These 5 T cell receptor beta chains came from one sample sequenced in a study of radiation and T cells in renal cell carcinoma. As for treatment: treatment-naive control, cytoreductive nephrectomy. TCRdb's copy holds only in-frame clones and misses some; the assay was immunoSEQ multiplex PCR. The sample gives around 15,000 clones, about 56% of which show up once; 10% to 15% is in the top ten. This specimen was tumor tissue, taken from a patient whose treatment was nephrectomy without radiotherapy. The source is a man aged 50 or older with renal cell carcinoma.

The chain uses TRBV2 and TRBJ2-7, with D possibly matching TRBD2 (6 bases). The CDR3 loop spans 13 amino acids. CDR1 and CDR2 from the germline V gene are SNHLY and FYNNEI. Trimming shortened V by 6 bases and J by 2 bases, and 11 bases separated the two germline ends. Written as DNA, the CDR3 is TGTGCCAGCAGGTCCGGGGAGGCCTACGAGCAGTACTTC. Translated, it gives CASRSGEAYEQYF.

This clone was seen a few times. The V call is TRBV5-6, the J call TRBJ1-2, with D maybe TRBD1 (5 bases). V gave up 6 bases and J gave up 2 bases, with 11 bases separating them. The CDR3 consists of 13 residues. CDR1 SGHDT and CDR2 YYEEEE come from the germline V gene. The CDR3 region is CASTMGGNYGYTF. CDR3 coding DNA: TGTGCCAGCACCATGGGGGGGAACTATGGCTACACCTTC.

The chain recombines TRBV4-1 with TRBJ2-1, with D possibly TRBD1 on 6 matching bases. V gave up 2 bases and J gave up 0 bases, with 14 bases separating them. CDR1 is MGHRA and CDR2 is YSYEKL in the germline V gene. CDR3 length equals 17 residues. CDR3 bases: TGCGCCAGCAGCCAAAAGGTCACAGGGAGCTCCTACAATGAGCAGTTCTTC. As protein: CASSQKVTGSSYNEQFF.

The V and J genes are TRBV30 and TRBJ1-2, with D unresolved. The V gene's germline CDR1 is GTSNPN and CDR2 SVGIG (reference sequence). Deletions cut 0 bases from V and 7 bases from J, with 15 bases between. This CDR3 comprises 14 residues. In nucleotides, the CDR3 is TGTGCCTGGAGTGTAGTGACGACGCCCCCTGGCTACACCTTC. Translated, it gives CAWSVVTTPPGYTF.

This chain links TRBV5-1 with TRBJ2-6; no clear D. In germline, CDR1 is SGHRS, CDR2 YFSETQ. V lost 4 bases and J 1 base, leaving 18 bases between the germline ends. This CDR3 is built from 18 residues. The chain's CDR3 is CASSPSSAQTSGANVLTF. The CDR3 DNA follows: TGCGCCAGCAGCCCGAGCTCCGCCCAGACTTCTGGGGCCAACGTCCTGACTTTC.